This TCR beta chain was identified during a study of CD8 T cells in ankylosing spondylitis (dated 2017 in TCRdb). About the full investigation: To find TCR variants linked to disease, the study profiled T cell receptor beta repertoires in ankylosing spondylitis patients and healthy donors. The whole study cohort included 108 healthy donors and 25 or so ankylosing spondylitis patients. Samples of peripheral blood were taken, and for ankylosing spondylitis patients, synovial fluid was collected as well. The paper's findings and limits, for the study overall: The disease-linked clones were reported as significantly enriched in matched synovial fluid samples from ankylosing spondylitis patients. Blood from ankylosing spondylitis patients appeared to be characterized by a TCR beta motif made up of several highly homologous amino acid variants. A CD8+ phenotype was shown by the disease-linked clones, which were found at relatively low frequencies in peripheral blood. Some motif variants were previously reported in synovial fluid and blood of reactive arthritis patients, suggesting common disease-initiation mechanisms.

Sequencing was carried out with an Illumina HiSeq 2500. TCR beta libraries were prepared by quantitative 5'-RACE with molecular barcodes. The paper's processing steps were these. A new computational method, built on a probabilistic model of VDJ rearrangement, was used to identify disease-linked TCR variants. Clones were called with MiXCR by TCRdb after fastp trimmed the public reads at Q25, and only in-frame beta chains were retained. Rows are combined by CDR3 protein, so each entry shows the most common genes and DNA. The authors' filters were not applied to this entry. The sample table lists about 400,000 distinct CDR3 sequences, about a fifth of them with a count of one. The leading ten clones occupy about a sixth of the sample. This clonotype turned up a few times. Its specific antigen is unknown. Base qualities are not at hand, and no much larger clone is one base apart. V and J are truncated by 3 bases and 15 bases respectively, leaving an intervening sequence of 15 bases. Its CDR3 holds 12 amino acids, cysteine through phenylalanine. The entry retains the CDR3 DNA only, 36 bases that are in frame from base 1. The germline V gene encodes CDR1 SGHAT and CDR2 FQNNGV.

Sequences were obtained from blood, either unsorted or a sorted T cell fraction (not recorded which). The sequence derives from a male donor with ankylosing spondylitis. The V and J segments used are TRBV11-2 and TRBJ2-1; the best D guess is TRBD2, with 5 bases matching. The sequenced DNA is TGTGCCAGCAGCTTTGCTAGCTCAGTGGGGTTCTTC. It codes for CASSFASSVGFF.